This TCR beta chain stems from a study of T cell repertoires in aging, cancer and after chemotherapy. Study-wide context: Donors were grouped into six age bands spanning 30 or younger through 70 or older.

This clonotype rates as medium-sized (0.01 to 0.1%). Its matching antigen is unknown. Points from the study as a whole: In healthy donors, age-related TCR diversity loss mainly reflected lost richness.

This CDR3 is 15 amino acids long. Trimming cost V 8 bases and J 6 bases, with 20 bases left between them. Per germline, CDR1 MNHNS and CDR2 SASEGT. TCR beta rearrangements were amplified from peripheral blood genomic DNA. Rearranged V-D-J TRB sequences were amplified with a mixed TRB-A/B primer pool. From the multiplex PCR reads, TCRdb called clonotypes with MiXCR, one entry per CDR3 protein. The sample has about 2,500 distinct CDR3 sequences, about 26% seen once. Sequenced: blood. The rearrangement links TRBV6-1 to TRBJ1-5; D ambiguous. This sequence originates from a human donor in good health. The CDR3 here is CASGQSGGLGQPQHF. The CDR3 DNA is TGTGCCAGCGGGCAATCAGGAGGGCTTGGTCAGCCCCAGCATTTT.